This T cell receptor (beta chain) is from a study of cytomegalovirus exposure and HLA in healthy donors. V lost 0 bases, J lost 1 base, and 3 bases stayed unmatched. The CDR3 length is 15 residues. The germline V gene has CDR1 SGHRS and CDR2 YFSETQ. Use of 60 Vbeta and 13 Jbeta primers characterized the PCR. As handled by the study authors: In a later analysis, the count reached 75 million to 90 million unique TCR beta chains, with about 9.9 million shared. TCRdb's table, derived via immunoSEQ multiplex PCR, lists solely in-frame clones and lacks some. V and J calls and clone size are copied from that table; D and trimming were computed from the DNA. The repertoire holds fewer than 250,000 clones, with 80% to 90% as singletons. With regard to this clone: Its specificity is not known.

Findings of the study overall: Reports credit the classifier with highly specific, highly sensitive diagnosis of cytomegalovirus status. Immune exposure information available was restricted to CMV serostatus. A previous analysis found most TCR beta V segments productive roughly 87% or roughly 30% of the time.

Specimen: PBMCs. The origin of this receptor is a man between 40 and 49 years old in good health and CMV-seropositive. The chain is built from TRBV5-1 and TRBJ2-7; 8 positions match TRBD2. The CDR3 DNA sequence: TGCGCCAGCAGCTTGGTAGGCGGGAGGTCCTACGAGCAGTACTTC. This gives the protein CASSLVGGRSYEQYF. The complete variable domain, with remaining parts taken from reference TRBV5-1 and TRBJ2-7, reads KAGVTQTPRYLIKTRGQQVTLSCSPISGHRSVSWYQQTPGQGLQFLFEYFSETQRNKGNFPGRFSGRQFSNSRSEMNVSTLELGDSALYLCASSLVGGRSYEQYFGPGTRLTVT.